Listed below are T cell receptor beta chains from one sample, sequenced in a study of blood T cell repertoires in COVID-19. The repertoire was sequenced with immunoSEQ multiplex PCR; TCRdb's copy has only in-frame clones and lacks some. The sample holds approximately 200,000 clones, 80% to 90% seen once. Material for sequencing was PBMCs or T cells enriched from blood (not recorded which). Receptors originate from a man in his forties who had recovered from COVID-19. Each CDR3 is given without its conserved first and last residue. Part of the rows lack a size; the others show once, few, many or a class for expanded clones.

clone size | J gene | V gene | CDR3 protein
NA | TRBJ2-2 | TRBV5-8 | ASSLYRGRNTGELF
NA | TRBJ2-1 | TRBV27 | ASSSLGVSSYNEQF
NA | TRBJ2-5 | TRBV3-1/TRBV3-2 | ASSQKREETQY
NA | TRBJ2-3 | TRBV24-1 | ATSPGAGGGTDTQY
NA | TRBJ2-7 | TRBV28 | ASSLQAYEQY
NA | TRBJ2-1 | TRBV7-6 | ASSIYRLRSYNEQF
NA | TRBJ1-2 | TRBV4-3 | ASSPGQGGDGYT
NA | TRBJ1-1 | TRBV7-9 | ASSPGRVRTEAF
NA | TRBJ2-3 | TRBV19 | ASSIGLADTQY
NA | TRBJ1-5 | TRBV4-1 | ASSQVSGGNQPQH
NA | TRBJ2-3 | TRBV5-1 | ASSQGDSTDTQY
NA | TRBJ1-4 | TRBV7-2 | ASSPQGLGNEKLF
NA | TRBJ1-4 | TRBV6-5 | ASSFQGLNEKLF
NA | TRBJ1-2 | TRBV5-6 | ASSTGQGVYYGYT
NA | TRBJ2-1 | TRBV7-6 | ASSSRPGGYNYNEQF
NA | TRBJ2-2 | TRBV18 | ASSPPTGSGRTGELF
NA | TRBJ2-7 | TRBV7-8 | ASSLVPERASSYEQY
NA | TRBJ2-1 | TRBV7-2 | ASSNQEASVRF
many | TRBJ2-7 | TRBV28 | ASLGGYEQY
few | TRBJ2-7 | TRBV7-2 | ASSFQLAGDPPYEQY
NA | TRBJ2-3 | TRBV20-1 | SGFLDTQY
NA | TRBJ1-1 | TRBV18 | ASSPPAGQGLSF
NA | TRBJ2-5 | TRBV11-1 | ASSEGLAAYQETQY
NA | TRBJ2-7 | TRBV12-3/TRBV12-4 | ASSRDRGGEQY
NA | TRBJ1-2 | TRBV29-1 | SVEVGLWSYGYT
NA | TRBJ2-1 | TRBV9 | ASSGNQDHEQF
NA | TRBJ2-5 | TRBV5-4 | ASSSVERLYQETQY
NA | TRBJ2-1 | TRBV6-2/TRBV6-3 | ASSYTAGLAGYNEQF
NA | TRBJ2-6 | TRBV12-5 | ASARSGANVLT
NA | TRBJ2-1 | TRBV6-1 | ASSVWTSGSSYNEQF
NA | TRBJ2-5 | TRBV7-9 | ASSSSGSGQETQY
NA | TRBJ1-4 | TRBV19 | ASSGDRGEETNEKLF
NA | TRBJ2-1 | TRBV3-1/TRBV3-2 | ASSQATSGYNEQF
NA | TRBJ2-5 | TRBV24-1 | ATSDYSGSVETQY
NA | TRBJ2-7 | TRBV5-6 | ASSLVGDRGSEQY
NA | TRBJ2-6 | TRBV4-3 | ASSQDLARYNSGANVLT
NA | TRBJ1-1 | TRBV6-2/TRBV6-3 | ASSYSKDRLNTEAF
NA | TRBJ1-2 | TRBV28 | ASTADPGVLTSVDGYT
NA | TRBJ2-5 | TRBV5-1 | ASSLGTSRRETQY
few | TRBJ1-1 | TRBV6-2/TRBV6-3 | ASSSAGTRMTEAF
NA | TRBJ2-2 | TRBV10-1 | ASSVRQNTGELF
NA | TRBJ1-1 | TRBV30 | AWSPGAGTEAF